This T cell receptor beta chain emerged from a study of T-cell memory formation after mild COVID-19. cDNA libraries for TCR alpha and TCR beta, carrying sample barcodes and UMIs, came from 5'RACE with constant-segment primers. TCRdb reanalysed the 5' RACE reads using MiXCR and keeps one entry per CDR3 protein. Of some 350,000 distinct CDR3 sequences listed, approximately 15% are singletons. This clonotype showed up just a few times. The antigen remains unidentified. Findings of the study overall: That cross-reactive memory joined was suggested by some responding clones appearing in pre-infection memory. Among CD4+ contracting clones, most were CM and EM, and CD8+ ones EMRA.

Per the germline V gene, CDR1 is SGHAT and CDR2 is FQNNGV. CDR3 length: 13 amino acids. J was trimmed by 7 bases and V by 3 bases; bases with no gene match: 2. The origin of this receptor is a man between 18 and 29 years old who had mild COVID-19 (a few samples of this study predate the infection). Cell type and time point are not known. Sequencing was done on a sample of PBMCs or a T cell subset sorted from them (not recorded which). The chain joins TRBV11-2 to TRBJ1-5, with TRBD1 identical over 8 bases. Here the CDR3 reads CASSFDRGQPQHF. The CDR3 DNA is TGTGCCAGCAGCTTTGACAGGGGACAGCCCCAGCATTTT.